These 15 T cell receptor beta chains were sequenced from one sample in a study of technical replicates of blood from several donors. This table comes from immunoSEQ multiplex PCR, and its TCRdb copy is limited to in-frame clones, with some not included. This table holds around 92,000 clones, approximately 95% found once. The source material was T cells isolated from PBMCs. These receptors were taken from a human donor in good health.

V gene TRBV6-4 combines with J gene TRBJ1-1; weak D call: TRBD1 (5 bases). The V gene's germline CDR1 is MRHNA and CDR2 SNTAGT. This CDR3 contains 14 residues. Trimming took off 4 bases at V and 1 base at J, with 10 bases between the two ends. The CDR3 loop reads CASSAAGPNTEAFF. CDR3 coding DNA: TGTGCCAGCAGTGCCGCGGGGCCGAACACTGAAGCTTTCTTT.

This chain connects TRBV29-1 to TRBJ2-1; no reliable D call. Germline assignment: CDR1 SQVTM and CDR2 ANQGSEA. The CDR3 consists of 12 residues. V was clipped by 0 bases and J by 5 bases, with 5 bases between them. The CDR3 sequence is CSVEDRDNEQFF. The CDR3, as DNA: TGCAGCGTTGAAGATCGAGACAATGAGCAGTTCTTC.

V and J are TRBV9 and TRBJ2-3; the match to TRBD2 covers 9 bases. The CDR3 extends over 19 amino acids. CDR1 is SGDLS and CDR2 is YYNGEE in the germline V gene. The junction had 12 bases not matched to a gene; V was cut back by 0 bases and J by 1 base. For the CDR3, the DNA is TGTGCCAGCAGCGTAGATGGGAGGGTAGCGGGGGTGGGCACAGATACGCAGTATTTT. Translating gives CASSVDGRVAGVGTDTQYF.

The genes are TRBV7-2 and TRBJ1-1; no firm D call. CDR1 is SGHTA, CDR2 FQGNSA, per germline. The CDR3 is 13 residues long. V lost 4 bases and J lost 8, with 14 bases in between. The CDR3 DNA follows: TGTGCCAGCAGCTCCGTTCCGGTAATAGAAGCTTTCTTT. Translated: CASSSVPVIEAFF.

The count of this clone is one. This chain's CDR3 is CASSLTGLNTGELFF. The CDR3 DNA reads as TGCGCCAGCAGCTTGACAGGCCTGAACACCGGGGAGCTGTTTTTT. The chain recombines TRBV5-1 with TRBJ2-2; a weak D match, TRBD1 (5 bases). The CDR3 spans 15 residues. Deletions cut 1 base from V and 1 base from J, with 8 bases between. Germline V gene data show CDR1 as SGHRS and CDR2 as YFSETQ.

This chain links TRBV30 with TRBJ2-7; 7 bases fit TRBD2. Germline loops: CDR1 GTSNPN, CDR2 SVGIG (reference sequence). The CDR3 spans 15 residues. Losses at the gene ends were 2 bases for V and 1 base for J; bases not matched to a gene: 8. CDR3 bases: TGTGCCTGGAGTACGCTCGGGGGGTCTTCCTACGAGCAGTACTTC. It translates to CAWSTLGGSSYEQYF.

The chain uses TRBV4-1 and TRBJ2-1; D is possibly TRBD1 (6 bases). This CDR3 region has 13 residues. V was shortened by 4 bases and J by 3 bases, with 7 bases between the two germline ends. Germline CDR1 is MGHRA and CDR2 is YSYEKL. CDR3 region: CASSRQDYNEQFF. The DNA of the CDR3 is TGCGCCAGCAGCCGACAGGACTACAATGAGCAGTTCTTC.

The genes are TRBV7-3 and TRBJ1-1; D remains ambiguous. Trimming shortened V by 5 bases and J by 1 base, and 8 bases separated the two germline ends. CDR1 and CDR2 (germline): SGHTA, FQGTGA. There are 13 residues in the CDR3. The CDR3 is CASSPGSNTEAFF. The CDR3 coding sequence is TGTGCCAGCAGCCCCGGGTCGAACACTGAAGCTTTCTTT.

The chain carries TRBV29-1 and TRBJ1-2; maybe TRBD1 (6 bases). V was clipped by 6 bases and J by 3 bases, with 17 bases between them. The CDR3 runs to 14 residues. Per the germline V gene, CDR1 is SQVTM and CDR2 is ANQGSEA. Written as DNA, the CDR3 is TGCAGCGTGGCACACAGGGTTCGAGACTATGGCTACACCTTC. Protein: CSVAHRVRDYGYTF.

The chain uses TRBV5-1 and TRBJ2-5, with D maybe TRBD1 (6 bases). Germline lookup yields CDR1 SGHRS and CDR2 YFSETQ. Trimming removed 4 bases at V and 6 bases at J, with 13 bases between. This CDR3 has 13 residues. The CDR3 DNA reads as TGCGCCAGCAGCCGACAGGTGCCCCAGACCCAGTACTTC. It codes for CASSRQVPQTQYF.

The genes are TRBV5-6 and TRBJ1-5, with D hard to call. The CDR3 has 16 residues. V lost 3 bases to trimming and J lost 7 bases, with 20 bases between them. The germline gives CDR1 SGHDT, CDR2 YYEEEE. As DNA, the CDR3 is TGTGCCAGCAGCTCGAAGAGGGCGTTTGTTGGGCAGCCCCAGCATTTT. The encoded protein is CASSSKRAFVGQPQHF.

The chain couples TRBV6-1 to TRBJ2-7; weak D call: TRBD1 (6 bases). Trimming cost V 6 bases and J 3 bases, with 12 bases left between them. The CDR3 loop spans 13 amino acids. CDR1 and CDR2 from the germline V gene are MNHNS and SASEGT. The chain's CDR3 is CASRLGQSYEQYF. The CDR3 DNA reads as TGTGCCAGCAGACTTGGACAGAGCTACGAGCAGTACTTC.

The CDR3 DNA sequence: TGTGCCAGCAGCTTAAGACAGGGGGCCGAGACCCAGTACTTC. Translating gives CASSLRQGAETQYF. The genes are TRBV7-2 and TRBJ2-5; 10 nucleotides line up with TRBD1. J was trimmed by 5 bases and V by 2 bases; bases with no gene match: 2. CDR1 and CDR2 (germline): SGHTA, FQGNSA. The CDR3 has 14 amino acids.

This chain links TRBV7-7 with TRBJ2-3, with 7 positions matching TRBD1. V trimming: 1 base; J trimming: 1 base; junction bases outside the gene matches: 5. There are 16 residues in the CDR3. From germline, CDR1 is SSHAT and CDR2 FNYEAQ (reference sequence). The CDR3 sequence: CASSLGSGQGTDTQYF. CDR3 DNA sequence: TGTGCCAGCAGCTTAGGTTCTGGACAGGGCACAGATACGCAGTATTTT.

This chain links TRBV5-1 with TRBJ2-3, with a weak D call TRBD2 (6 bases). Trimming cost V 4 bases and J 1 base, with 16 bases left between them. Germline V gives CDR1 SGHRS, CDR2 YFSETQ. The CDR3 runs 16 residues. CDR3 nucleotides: TGCGCCAGCAGCCCAGGTTGGGGGGAACGCACAGATACGCAGTATTTT. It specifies CASSPGWGERTDTQYF. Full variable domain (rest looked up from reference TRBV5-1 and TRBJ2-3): KAGVTQTPRYLIKTRGQQVTLSCSPISGHRSVSWYQQTPGQGLQFLFEYFSETQRNKGNFPGRFSGRQFSNSRSEMNVSTLELGDSALYLCASSPGWGERTDTQYFGPGTRLTVL.